These 23 T cell receptor beta chains were sequenced from one sample in a study of T cell clones after liver transplantation. TCRdb's table, derived via immunoSEQ multiplex PCR, lists solely in-frame clones and lacks some. The sample carries tens of thousands of clones, roughly 80% recorded once. This sample comprised CD4+ T cells from blood, obtained 12 months after liver transplant. Every receptor here comes from a human patient who received a liver transplant. Some T cells may be the graft donor's.

On this clone: Other nucleotide sequences in the sample specify the same CDR3. The chain is built from TRBV30 and TRBJ2-1; D remains unclear. CDR3 size: 14 residues. The V gene's germline CDR1 is GTSNPN and CDR2 SVGIG (reference sequence). V was trimmed by 0 bases and J by 4 bases, leaving 10 bases between them. CDR3 protein: CAWSVGGKYNEQFF. The CDR3, as DNA: TGTGCCTGGAGTGTAGGCGGTAAATACAATGAGCAGTTCTTC.

This clone was detected a few times. The rearrangement links TRBV7-8 to TRBJ1-1; D may be TRBD1 (5 bases). The CDR3 extends over 15 amino acids. Per germline, CDR1 SGHVS and CDR2 FQNEAQ. V was pared by 1 base and J by 0 bases, with 9 bases between. The CDR3 coding sequence is TGTGCCAGCAGCTTAGTGCCAGGGTTGAACACTGAAGCTTTCTTT. Amino acids: CASSLVPGLNTEAFF.

The rearrangement uses TRBV5-1 and TRBJ2-4; tentative D call: TRBD2 (7 bases). The germline V and J ends were trimmed by 5 bases and 8 bases, with 17 bases remaining between them. The CDR3 sequence is 14 residues long. CDR1 and CDR2 (germline): SGHRS, YFSETQ. This CDR3 reads CASRPAGAEDIQYF. The CDR3 region has the DNA TGCGCCAGCAGGCCTGCGGGGGCCGAGGACATTCAGTACTTC.

V is TRBV30 and J is TRBJ2-1; a weak D match, TRBD2 (5 bases). Germline V gives CDR1 GTSNPN, CDR2 SVGIG (reference sequence). The CDR3 contains 15 residues. Trimming cost V 4 bases and J 4 bases, with 17 bases left between them. Here the CDR3 DNA reads TGTGCCTGGACCCCCGGGCTAGCACATTACAATGAGCAGTTCTTC. It encodes CAWTPGLAHYNEQFF.

The J gene is TRBJ1-4, the V gene TRBV5-1; D gene ambiguous. The CDR3 is 15 amino acids. Germline V gene lookup returns CDR1 SGHRS and CDR2 YFSETQ. The germline V and J ends were trimmed by 4 bases and 8 bases, with 18 bases remaining between them. The CDR3 sequence: CASSQSYPTAEKLFF. The CDR3 bases are TGCGCCAGCAGCCAATCCTACCCCACAGCAGAAAAACTGTTTTTT.

CDR3 sequence (DNA): TGTGCCAGCAGCCTCCCGGGAGAACAGGACGCGACCTTC. It yields the protein CASSLPGEQDATF. This rearrangement joins TRBV13 to TRBJ1-2, with TRBD1 as a possible D gene (5 bases). Per germline, CDR1 PRHDT and CDR2 FYEKMQ (reference sequence). The CDR3 covers 13 residues. The V and J ends lost 5 bases and 14 bases respectively, with 21 bases between them.

The chain couples TRBV7-3 to TRBJ2-2; D remains unclear. Germline CDR1 is SGHTA and CDR2 is FQGTGA. The CDR3 is 14 residues long. Trimming stripped 1 base from V and 1 base from J, with 4 bases between. This CDR3 is CASSLSLNTGELFF. DNA for the CDR3: TGTGCCAGCAGCTTAAGTCTGAACACCGGGGAGCTGTTTTTT.

The genes are TRBV6-6 and TRBJ2-5; 8 nucleotides line up with TRBD2. Germline V lookup: CDR1 MNHNY, CDR2 SVGAGI (reference sequence). The trim removed 6 bases at V and 4 bases at J, leaving 1 base unmatched. The CDR3 runs 12 residues. CDR3 DNA sequence: TGTGCCAGCAGCGGGAGGGGAGAGACCCAGTACTTC. Encoded protein: CASSGRGETQYF.

The rearrangement links TRBV18 to TRBJ2-3; D may correspond to TRBD1 or TRBD2 (5 bases each). This CDR3 has 12 residues. V was trimmed by 1 base and J by 6 bases, leaving 5 bases between them. The germline V gene encodes CDR1 KGHSH and CDR2 LQKENI. The CDR3 loop is CASSPRGDTQYF. Written as DNA, the CDR3 is TGTGCCAGCTCACCACGGGGGGATACGCAGTATTTT.

This chain uses TRBV19 with TRBJ1-5, with a possible D match to TRBD1 (5 bases). Trimming pared 4 bases from V and 1 base from J, leaving 17 bases between. Germline loops: CDR1 LNHDA, CDR2 SQIVND (reference sequence). The CDR3 consists of 17 residues. CDR3 nucleotides: TGTGCCAGTAGTACACACCTCAGGGATAACAGCAATCAGCCCCAGCATTTT. It yields the protein CASSTHLRDNSNQPQHF.

The V call is TRBV7-6, the J call TRBJ2-2; TRBD1 matches 10 bases. CDR3 length: 15 amino acids. The V gene end was trimmed by 1 base and the J gene end by 6 bases; junction bases not matched to a gene: 2. Germline CDR1 reads SGHVS; CDR2 reads FNYEAQ. Here the CDR3 reads CASSLGTGGAGELFF. DNA of the CDR3: TGTGCCAGCAGCTTAGGGACAGGGGGTGCCGGGGAGCTGTTTTTT.

The chain recombines TRBV11-2 with TRBJ1-1; 7 bases agree with TRBD1. This CDR3 spans 11 amino acids. The germline V gene has CDR1 SGHAT and CDR2 FQNNGV. Losses at the gene ends were 10 bases for V and 11 bases for J; bases not matched to a gene: 10. The CDR3 loop is CATRRVGQAFF. CDR3 sequence (DNA): TGTGCCACTCGCCGGGTGGGACAGGCTTTCTTT. The entire variable domain, with the rest obtained from reference TRBV11-2 and TRBJ1-1, is as follows: EAGVAQSPRYKIIEKRQSVAFWCNPISGHATLYWYQQILGQGPKLLIQFQNNGVVDDSQLPKDRFSAERLKGVDSTLKIQPAKLEDSAVYLCATRRVGQAFFGQGTRLTVV.

This clone has just one count. The CDR3, as DNA: TGCGCCAGCAGCACCGACCCAGGCAATGAGCAGTTCTTC. It is translated as CASSTDPGNEQFF. The gene calls are TRBV5-1 and TRBJ2-1; no definite D call. V lost 4 bases and J 6 bases, leaving 11 bases between the germline ends. This CDR3 contains 13 residues. Germline CDR1 is SGHRS and CDR2 is YFSETQ. The full variable domain, with the rest looked up from reference TRBV5-1 and TRBJ2-1, is KAGVTQTPRYLIKTRGQQVTLSCSPISGHRSVSWYQQTPGQGLQFLFEYFSETQRNKGNFPGRFSGRQFSNSRSEMNVSTLELGDSALYLCASSTDPGNEQFFGPGTRLTVL.

The rearrangement joins TRBV6-1 to TRBJ2-7; possibly TRBD2 for D (5 bases). The germline gives CDR1 MNHNS, CDR2 SASEGT. CDR3 length: 14 amino acids. Trimming pared 5 bases from V and 1 base from J, leaving 12 bases between. In DNA form, the CDR3 reads TGTGCCAGCAGTCTAGCTTTCCCATCCTACGAGCAGTACTTC. Translation: CASSLAFPSYEQYF.

In its sample, this clone was seen a few times. V and J are TRBV2 and TRBJ1-5, with 7 bases fitting TRBD1. The CDR3 has 15 residues. The ends lost 5 bases at V and 3 bases at J; junction bases unmatched: 7. Germline CDR1 reads SNHLY; CDR2 reads FYNNEI. CDR3 nucleotides: TGTGCCAGCAGTCTCGGGCAGGGGGACAATCAGCCCCAGCATTTT. It specifies CASSLGQGDNQPQHF.

The chain links TRBV30 to TRBJ2-2; D is unresolved. This CDR3 region has 12 residues. The V and J ends lost 2 bases and 6 bases respectively, with 7 bases between them. Germline CDR1 reads GTSNPN; CDR2 reads SVGIG (reference sequence). CDR3 protein: CAWSPVAGELFF. CDR3 coding DNA: TGTGCCTGGAGTCCTGTGGCCGGGGAGCTGTTTTTT.

This clone was detected only once. This chain joins TRBV6-5 and TRBJ2-1; 7 bases line up with TRBD1. Germline values: CDR1 MNHEY, CDR2 SVGAGI. The CDR3 length is 15 residues. With 6 bases clipped from V and 7 bases from J, the junction kept 12 bases outside the gene matches. The CDR3 DNA is TGTGCCAGCAGGAGAGCCGGGACAGTGACAAATGAGCAGTTCTTC. Residues: CASRRAGTVTNEQFF.

The chain combines TRBV7-9 with TRBJ2-7; 13 nucleotides line up with TRBD2. The CDR3 spans 17 residues. Germline V gene lookup returns CDR1 SEHNR and CDR2 FQNEAQ (reference sequence). After removal of 5 bases from V and 4 bases from J, the junction contained 11 bases not matched to a gene. CDR3 sequence reads: CASSPRTSGRGLYEQYF. Written as DNA, the CDR3 is TGTGCCAGCAGCCCGCGGACTAGCGGGAGAGGGTTGTACGAGCAGTACTTC.

V gene TRBV21-1 combines with J gene TRBJ2-7; TRBD1, as called in the table, went unchecked against the DNA. TRBV21-1 is a documented pseudogene. This CDR3 spans 16 amino acids. The DNA for the CDR3 is TGTGCCAGCAGCAAAATCAGGATAAATTGGACCTACGAGCAGTACTTC. This translates into CASSKIRINWTYEQYF.

The chain has TRBV11-2 and TRBJ2-7; 11 bases fit TRBD2. The CDR3 consists of 15 residues. V lost 5 bases to trimming and J lost 6 bases; unmatched junction nucleotides: 9. Per the germline V gene, CDR1 is SGHAT and CDR2 is FQNNGV. CDR3 residues: CASSPRLAGSSEQYF. The CDR3 region has the DNA TGTGCCAGCAGCCCGCGACTAGCGGGATCGTCCGAGCAGTACTTC.

The chain joins TRBV7-9 to TRBJ1-1, with D perhaps TRBD1 (5 bases). CDR3 length equals 17 residues. Germline loops: CDR1 SEHNR, CDR2 FQNEAQ (reference sequence). The V and J ends lost 5 bases and 0 bases respectively, with 19 bases between them. The CDR3 region has the DNA TGTGCCAGCAGCCCCCAAGGGGCCAGTCGAGTGAACACTGAAGCTTTCTTT. It codes for CASSPQGASRVNTEAFF.

The sample holds a few counts of this clone. The J gene is TRBJ2-5, the V gene TRBV2, with a possible D match to TRBD2 (6 bases). Germline-derived CDR1 and CDR2 are SNHLY and FYNNEI. V was trimmed by 0 bases and J by 1 base, leaving 15 bases between them. The CDR3 totals 17 residues. CDR3 nucleotide sequence: TGTGCCAGCAGTGAAGCGGTCCACCTTAGCGGCCAAGAGACCCAGTACTTC. Protein: CASSEAVHLSGQETQYF.

The V gene is TRBV10-1, the J gene TRBJ2-3; D not certain. Per germline, CDR1 WNHNN and CDR2 SYGVQD (reference sequence). Trimming left V 5 bases short and J 1 base short, with 13 bases between. The length of the CDR3 is 15 residues. For the CDR3, the DNA is TGCGCCAGCAGTCGCAGCTTTTGGGGCACAGATACGCAGTATTTT. It is translated as CASSRSFWGTDTQYF.